These 26 T cell receptor beta chains were sequenced from one sample in a study of CD8 T cells in ankylosing spondylitis. TCRdb recomputed calls from the 5' RACE reads with MiXCR, one row per CDR3 protein. The sample gives approximately 43,000 distinct CDR3 sequences, under 4.5% of which show up once; approximately 4% is in the top ten. The sequencing input was blood, either unsorted or a sorted T cell fraction (not recorded which). All receptors come from a female donor with ankylosing spondylitis or in good health (not recorded which).

This clonotype came up many times. The V call is TRBV9, the J call TRBJ2-7, with 10 bases lining up with TRBD1. V dropped 0 bases and J dropped 7; count of bases not matched to a gene: 7. The V gene's germline CDR1 is SGDLS and CDR2 YYNGEE. The CDR3 runs to 15 residues. The CDR3 region is CASSVEGQGSGEQYF. The CDR3 bases are TGTGCCAGCAGCGTAGAGGGACAGGGGTCGGGAGAGCAGTACTTC.

This clonotype came up many times. J is TRBJ1-3 and V is TRBV9; no clear D. The CDR3 consists of 12 residues. Germline CDR1 is SGDLS and CDR2 is YYNGEE. Trimming took off 3 bases at V and 9 bases at J, with 10 bases between the two ends. CDR3 residues: CASSESEATIYF. The CDR3 DNA is TGTGCCAGCAGCGAATCTGAAGCCACCATATATTTT.

This clonotype was seen repeatedly, ten times or more. CDR3 loop: CASSVAGQGFTDTQYF. CDR3 DNA: TGTGCCAGCAGCGTAGCTGGCCAGGGATTCACAGATACGCAGTATTTT. This rearrangement joins TRBV9 to TRBJ2-3; weak D call: TRBD1 (5 bases). Trimming removed 0 bases at V and 2 bases at J, with 13 bases between. CDR1 is SGDLS and CDR2 is YYNGEE in the germline V gene. This CDR3 contains 16 residues.

The sample holds a few counts of this clonotype. The chain combines TRBV9 with TRBJ2-2; D unclear. The CDR3 sequence is 12 residues long. V dropped 4 bases and J dropped 3 bases, with 4 bases sitting between them. Germline V CDR1 and CDR2: SGDLS, YYNGEE. The CDR3 sequence is CASSTDTGELFF. The CDR3 nucleotides are TGTGCCAGCAGCACGGACACCGGGGAGCTGTTTTTT.

This clonotype was seen ten or more times. The rearrangement uses TRBV9 and TRBJ2-3, with 9 bases that match TRBD1. Germline CDR1 is SGDLS and CDR2 is YYNGEE. V lost 0 bases to trimming and J lost 2 bases; unmatched junction nucleotides: 4. This CDR3 comprises 16 residues. CDR3 sequence reads: CASSVVGQGITDTQYF. CDR3 DNA sequence: TGTGCCAGCAGCGTAGTTGGACAGGGGATCACAGATACGCAGTATTTT.

In its sample, this clonotype was seen many times. This chain links TRBV9 with TRBJ1-2, with D perhaps matching TRBD1 (5 bases). Germline V gene data show CDR1 as SGDLS and CDR2 as YYNGEE. This CDR3 has 14 residues. The ends were cut back, 4 bases at V and 4 bases at J, with 14 bases in the middle. CDR3 amino acids: CASSSPFDSYGYTF. CDR3 coding DNA: TGTGCCAGCAGCTCACCTTTTGACAGCTATGGCTACACCTTC.

There are many counts of this clonotype. The chain uses TRBV9 and TRBJ2-1, with D unclear. This CDR3 has 13 residues. The V end was cut by 8 bases, the J end by 8 bases, with 17 bases between. Germline V gene sequence: CDR1 SGDLS, CDR2 YYNGEE. The CDR3 nucleotides read TGTGCCAGTAATGGACCACCTGGGGATGAGCAGTTCTTC. This gives the protein CASNGPPGDEQFF.

This clonotype has a count of ten or more. The chain is built from TRBV9 and TRBJ1-6, with D maybe TRBD1 (6 bases). Germline V CDR1 and CDR2: SGDLS, YYNGEE. The V end was cut by 1 base, the J end by 8 bases, with 10 bases between. The CDR3 consists of 14 residues. The CDR3 sequence is CASSVPGVDSPLHF. The CDR3 DNA reads as TGTGCCAGCAGCGTACCAGGGGTGGATTCACCCCTCCACTTT.

This clonotype was seen repeatedly, ten times or more. The chain carries TRBV9 and TRBJ2-2, with a possible D match to TRBD1 (6 bases). Trimming removed 5 bases from V and 4 bases from J, with 12 bases in between. The CDR3 totals 14 residues. Germline V lookup: CDR1 SGDLS, CDR2 YYNGEE. Here the CDR3 reads CASRQGYSTGELFF. CDR3 nucleotides: TGTGCCAGCAGACAGGGTTATAGCACCGGGGAGCTGTTTTTT.

This clonotype has ten or more counts. The CDR3 DNA is TGTGCCAGCAGCGTGGGGGACCGGAGTAGGGCTGAAGCTTTCTTT. Amino acid sequence: CASSVGDRSRAEAFF. The V gene is TRBV9, the J gene TRBJ1-1, with TRBD1 as a possible D gene (5 bases). The V end lost 2 bases, the J end lost 6 bases, and 17 bases lay between the germline ends. Germline V CDR1 and CDR2: SGDLS, YYNGEE. The CDR3 covers 15 residues.

This clonotype showed up many times. This sequence joins TRBV9 and TRBJ2-2; no reliable D call. Germline V gene sequence: CDR1 SGDLS, CDR2 YYNGEE. Trimming pared 1 base from V and 2 bases from J, leaving 9 bases between. The CDR3 runs to 15 residues. CDR3 region: CASSVSFPNTGELFF. DNA of the CDR3: TGTGCCAGCAGCGTATCATTTCCAAACACCGGGGAGCTGTTTTTT.

Many counts were recorded for this clonotype. The chain employs TRBV9 and TRBJ2-7; possibly TRBD1 for D (5 bases). Germline V lookup: CDR1 SGDLS, CDR2 YYNGEE. The CDR3 length is 14 residues. V was pared by 5 bases and J by 4 bases, with 16 bases between. In DNA form, the CDR3 reads TGTGCCAGCAGTCGGCAGGGTGTATGGTACGAGCAGTACTTC. Amino acid sequence: CASSRQGVWYEQYF.

Within the sample, this clonotype is medium-sized. The rearrangement uses TRBV9 and TRBJ1-3; 8 bases match TRBD1. CDR1 is SGDLS and CDR2 is YYNGEE in the germline V gene. This CDR3 has 14 amino acids. V shed 1 base and J 4 bases; nucleotides not matched to a gene: 1. CDR3 nucleotides: TGTGCCAGCAGCGTACGGGACAGGGGAAACACCATATATTTT. Protein sequence: CASSVRDRGNTIYF.

This clonotype showed up many times. The V call is TRBV9, the J call TRBJ2-5; unclear D gene. Germline V gene data show CDR1 as SGDLS and CDR2 as YYNGEE. The CDR3 has 14 residues. V lost 4 bases to trimming and J lost 2 bases, with 12 bases between them. The CDR3 DNA is TGTGCCAGCAGCACCGGACGTGCTCAAGAGACCCAGTACTTC. The encoded protein is CASSTGRAQETQYF.

This clonotype is judged medium-sized (0.01 to 0.1%). V gene TRBV9 combines with J gene TRBJ1-2; 7 positions agree with TRBD1. In germline, CDR1 is SGDLS, CDR2 YYNGEE. V shed 5 bases, J shed 4 bases, and the junction held 14 bases outside the gene matches. The CDR3 has 16 residues. CDR3 in amino acids: CASSDDPRQGLYGYTF. The CDR3 DNA follows: TGTGCCAGCAGTGATGACCCCCGACAGGGCCTCTATGGCTACACCTTC.

This clonotype was found many times. In DNA, the CDR3 is TGTGCCAGCAGCCCTGAGACAGGTGGGACTGAAGCTTTCTTT. This encodes CASSPETGGTEAFF. The rearrangement joins TRBV9 to TRBJ1-1, with TRBD1 as a possible D gene (6 bases). The germline CDR1 and CDR2 sequences are SGDLS and YYNGEE. V dropped 4 bases and J dropped 5 bases, with 15 bases sitting between them. This CDR3 is 14 amino acids long.

This clonotype appeared a few times. The rearrangement uses TRBV9 and TRBJ2-3; D unresolved. The CDR3 totals 14 residues. Trimming shortened V by 0 bases and J by 6 bases, and 11 bases separated the two germline ends. CDR1 and CDR2 from the germline V gene are SGDLS and YYNGEE. CDR3 bases: TGTGCCAGCAGCGTAGTGGTGACTGGGGATACGCAGTATTTT. This translates into CASSVVVTGDTQYF.

There are many counts of this clonotype. The chain uses TRBV9 and TRBJ2-5; 13 bases fit TRBD2. Germline loops: CDR1 SGDLS, CDR2 YYNGEE. V gave up 4 bases and J gave up 5 bases; unmatched junction bases: 8. This CDR3 comprises 16 residues. CDR3 DNA sequence: TGTGCCAGCAGCCCCACTAGCGGGGGGGCTGGGGAGACCCAGTACTTC. The encoded protein is CASSPTSGGAGETQYF.

The chain carries TRBV9 and TRBJ2-5, with 7 bases matching TRBD1. The CDR3 is made up of 15 amino acids. The V gene's germline CDR1 is SGDLS and CDR2 YYNGEE. V was pared by 4 bases and J by 5 bases, with 11 bases of the junction left unmatched. In DNA form, the CDR3 reads TGTGCCAGCAGCTACCTGACAGGGTTGTACGAGACCCAGTACTTC. Amino acids: CASSYLTGLYETQYF. Using reference TRBV9 and TRBJ2-5 for the parts outside the CDR3, the full variable domain is DSGVTQTPKHLITATGQRVTLRCSPRSGDLSVYWYQQSLDQGLQFLIQYYNGEERAKGNILERFSAQQFPDLHSELNLSSLELGDSALYFCASSYLTGLYETQYFGPGTRLLVL.

This clonotype was counted many times. The chain is built from TRBV9 and TRBJ1-4, with unresolved D. V shed 4 bases and J shed 3 bases, with 7 bases lying between them. This CDR3 spans 13 amino acids. Per germline, CDR1 SGDLS and CDR2 YYNGEE. This chain's CDR3 is CASSRGANEKLFF. As DNA, the CDR3 is TGTGCCAGCAGCCGCGGGGCTAATGAAAAACTGTTTTTT.

The sample holds many counts of this clonotype. The rearrangement joins TRBV9 to TRBJ2-2; TRBD2 is a possible D gene (6 bases). The germline V and J ends were trimmed by 1 base and 4 bases, with 14 bases remaining between them. Germline V gene data show CDR1 as SGDLS and CDR2 as YYNGEE. CDR3 length: 16 amino acids. CDR3 nucleotide sequence: TGTGCCAGCAGCGTAACCCCCAAGACTAGCACCGGGGAGCTGTTTTTT. Residues: CASSVTPKTSTGELFF.

The sample holds many counts of this clonotype. This chain uses TRBV9 with TRBJ1-1, with 10 nucleotides matching TRBD1. Per germline, CDR1 SGDLS and CDR2 YYNGEE. This CDR3 has 15 residues. Trimming took 4 bases from V and 0 from J; bases not matched to a gene: 3. CDR3 coding DNA: TGTGCCAGCAGCCGGGGACAGGGGATGAACACTGAAGCTTTCTTT. It encodes CASSRGQGMNTEAFF.

This clonotype came up many times. DNA of the CDR3: TGTGCCAGCAGCGATAGGGACAGGGCCGAGCAGTACTTC. Translation gives CASSDRDRAEQYF. The chain combines TRBV9 with TRBJ2-7; 9 bases align to TRBD1. Trimming removed 3 bases from V and 6 bases from J; junction bases left unmatched: 4. This CDR3 has 13 residues. Germline loops: CDR1 SGDLS, CDR2 YYNGEE.

This clonotype was seen repeatedly, ten times or more. The rearrangement links TRBV9 to TRBJ2-7, with 9 nucleotides matching TRBD2. The CDR3 covers 15 residues. Germline-derived CDR1 and CDR2 are SGDLS and YYNGEE. With V trimmed by 0 bases and J by 4 bases, 5 bases remained unmatched. The CDR3 loop reads CASSVGSGGRYEQYF. The CDR3 bases are TGTGCCAGCAGCGTAGGAAGCGGGGGGAGATACGAGCAGTACTTC. Combining the CDR3 with reference TRBV9 and TRBJ2-7 gives the whole variable domain DSGVTQTPKHLITATGQRVTLRCSPRSGDLSVYWYQQSLDQGLQFLIQYYNGEERAKGNILERFSAQQFPDLHSELNLSSLELGDSALYFCASSVGSGGRYEQYFGPGTRLTVT.

This clonotype came up many times. V gene TRBV9 combines with J gene TRBJ2-1; tentative D call: TRBD2 (6 bases). The V and J ends lost 2 bases and 11 bases respectively, with 14 bases between them. The CDR3 extends over 13 amino acids. Germline values: CDR1 SGDLS, CDR2 YYNGEE. CDR3 region: CASSVTGSGKQFF. For the CDR3, the DNA is TGTGCCAGCAGCGTGACCGGGAGCGGAAAGCAGTTCTTC. The full variable domain, with the rest looked up from reference TRBV9 and TRBJ2-1, is DSGVTQTPKHLITATGQRVTLRCSPRSGDLSVYWYQQSLDQGLQFLIQYYNGEERAKGNILERFSAQQFPDLHSELNLSSLELGDSALYFCASSVTGSGKQFFGPGTRLTVL.

The chain recombines TRBV9 with TRBJ2-7, with 7 bases matching TRBD1. The V gene end was trimmed by 6 bases and the J gene end by 4 bases; junction bases not matched to a gene: 13. Germline CDR1 SGDLS, CDR2 YYNGEE. The CDR3 covers 15 residues. CDR3: CASTPRQGSKYEQYF. The CDR3 DNA reads TGTGCCAGCACCCCCAGACAGGGCTCGAAATACGAGCAGTACTTC.